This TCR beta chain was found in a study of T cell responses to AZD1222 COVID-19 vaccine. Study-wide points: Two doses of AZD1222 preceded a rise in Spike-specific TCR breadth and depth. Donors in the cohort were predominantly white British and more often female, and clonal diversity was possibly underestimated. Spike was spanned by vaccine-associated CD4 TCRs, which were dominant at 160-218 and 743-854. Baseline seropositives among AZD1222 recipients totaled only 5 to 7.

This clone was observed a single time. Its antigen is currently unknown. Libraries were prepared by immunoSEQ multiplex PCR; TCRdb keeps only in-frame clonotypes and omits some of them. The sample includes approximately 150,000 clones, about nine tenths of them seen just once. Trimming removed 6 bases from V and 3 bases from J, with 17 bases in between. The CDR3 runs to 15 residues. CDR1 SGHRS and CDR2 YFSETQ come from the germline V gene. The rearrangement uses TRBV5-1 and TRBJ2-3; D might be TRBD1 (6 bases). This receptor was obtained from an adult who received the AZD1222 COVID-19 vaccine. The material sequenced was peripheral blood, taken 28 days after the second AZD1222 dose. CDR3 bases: TGCGCCAGCAACCCAGACAGGACGGGGACAGATACGCAGTATTTT. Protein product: CASNPDRTGTDTQYF.